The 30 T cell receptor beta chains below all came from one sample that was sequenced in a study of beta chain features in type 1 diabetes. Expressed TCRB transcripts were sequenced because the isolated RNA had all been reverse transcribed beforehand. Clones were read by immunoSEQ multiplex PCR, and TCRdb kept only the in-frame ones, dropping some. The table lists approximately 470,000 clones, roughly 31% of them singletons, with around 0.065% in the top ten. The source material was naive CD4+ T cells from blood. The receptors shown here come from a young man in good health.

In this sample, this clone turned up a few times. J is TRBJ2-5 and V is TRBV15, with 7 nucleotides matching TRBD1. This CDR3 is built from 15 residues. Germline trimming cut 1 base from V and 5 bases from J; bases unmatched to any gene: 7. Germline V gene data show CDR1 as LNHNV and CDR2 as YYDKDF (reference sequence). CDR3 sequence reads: CATSRARQGVETQYF. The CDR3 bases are TGTGCCACCAGCAGAGCTAGACAGGGAGTGGAGACCCAGTACTTC.

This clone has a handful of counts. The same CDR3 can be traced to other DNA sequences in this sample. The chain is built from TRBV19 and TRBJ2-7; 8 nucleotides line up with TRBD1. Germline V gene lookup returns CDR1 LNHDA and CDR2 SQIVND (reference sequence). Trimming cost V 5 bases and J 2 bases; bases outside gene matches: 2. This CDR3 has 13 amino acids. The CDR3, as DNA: TGTGCCAGTAGTCGGGACAGGACCTACGAGCAGTACTTC. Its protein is CASSRDRTYEQYF.

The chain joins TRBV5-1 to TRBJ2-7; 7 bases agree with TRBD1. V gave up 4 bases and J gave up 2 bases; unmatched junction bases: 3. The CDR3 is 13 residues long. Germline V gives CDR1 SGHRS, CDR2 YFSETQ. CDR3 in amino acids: CASSRDRPYEQYF. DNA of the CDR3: TGCGCCAGCAGCCGGGACAGACCCTACGAGCAGTACTTC. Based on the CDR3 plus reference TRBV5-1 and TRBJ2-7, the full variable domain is KAGVTQTPRYLIKTRGQQVTLSCSPISGHRSVSWYQQTPGQGLQFLFEYFSETQRNKGNFPGRFSGRQFSNSRSEMNVSTLELGDSALYLCASSRDRPYEQYFGPGTRLTVT.

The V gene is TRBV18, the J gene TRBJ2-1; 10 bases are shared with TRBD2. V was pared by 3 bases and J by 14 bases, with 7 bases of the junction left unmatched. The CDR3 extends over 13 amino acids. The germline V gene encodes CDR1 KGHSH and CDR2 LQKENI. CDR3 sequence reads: CASSPDASGSEFF. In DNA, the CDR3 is TGTGCCAGCTCACCCGATGCTAGCGGGAGCGAGTTCTTC.

CDR3 sequence (DNA): TGTGCCAGCGCTCGACGGGGCCTATATACCTTC. Amino acid sequence: CASARRGLYTF. This chain links TRBV28 with TRBJ1-2; possible D gene TRBD1, 5 bases. Trimming pared 8 bases from V and 14 bases from J, leaving 18 bases between. Germline values: CDR1 MDHEN, CDR2 SYDVKM. The length of the CDR3 is 11 residues.

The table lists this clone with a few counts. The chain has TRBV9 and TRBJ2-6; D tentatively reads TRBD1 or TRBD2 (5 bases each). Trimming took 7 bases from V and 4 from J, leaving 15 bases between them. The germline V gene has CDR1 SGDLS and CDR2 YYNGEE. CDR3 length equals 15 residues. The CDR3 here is CASVRGSIGANVLTF. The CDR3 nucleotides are TGTGCCAGCGTTCGGGGCAGCATCGGGGCCAACGTCCTGACTTTC. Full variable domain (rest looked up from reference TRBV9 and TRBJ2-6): DSGVTQTPKHLITATGQRVTLRCSPRSGDLSVYWYQQSLDQGLQFLIQYYNGEERAKGNILERFSAQQFPDLHSELNLSSLELGDSALYFCASVRGSIGANVLTFGAGSRLTVL.

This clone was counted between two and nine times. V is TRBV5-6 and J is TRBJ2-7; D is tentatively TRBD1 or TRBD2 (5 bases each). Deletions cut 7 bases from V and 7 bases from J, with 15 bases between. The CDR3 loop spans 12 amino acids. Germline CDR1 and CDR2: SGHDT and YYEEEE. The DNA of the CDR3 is TGTGCCAGCGGTAGACTACAGGAAGAGCAGTACTTC. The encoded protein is CASGRLQEEQYF. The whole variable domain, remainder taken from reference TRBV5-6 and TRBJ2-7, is DAGVTQSPTHLIKTRGQQVTLRCSPKSGHDTVSWYQQALGQGPQFIFQYYEEEERQRGNFPDRFSGHQFPNYSSELNVNALLLGDSALYLCASGRLQEEQYFGPGTRLTVT.

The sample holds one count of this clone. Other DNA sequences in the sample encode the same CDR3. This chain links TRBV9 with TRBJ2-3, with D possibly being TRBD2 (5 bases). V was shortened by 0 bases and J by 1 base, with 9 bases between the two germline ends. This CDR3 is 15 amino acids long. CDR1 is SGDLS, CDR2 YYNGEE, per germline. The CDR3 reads CASSVVLGGTDTQYF. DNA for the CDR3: TGTGCCAGCAGCGTAGTCCTGGGAGGCACAGATACGCAGTATTTT. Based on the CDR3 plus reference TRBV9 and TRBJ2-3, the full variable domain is DSGVTQTPKHLITATGQRVTLRCSPRSGDLSVYWYQQSLDQGLQFLIQYYNGEERAKGNILERFSAQQFPDLHSELNLSSLELGDSALYFCASSVVLGGTDTQYFGPGTRLTVL.

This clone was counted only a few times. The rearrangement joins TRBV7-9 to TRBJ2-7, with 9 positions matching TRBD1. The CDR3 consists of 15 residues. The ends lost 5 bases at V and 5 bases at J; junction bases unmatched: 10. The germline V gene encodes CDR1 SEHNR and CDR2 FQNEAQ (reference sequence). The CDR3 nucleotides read TGTGCCAGCAGCCTAGGGTGGACAGGGGCCCACGAGCAGTACTTC. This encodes CASSLGWTGAHEQYF.

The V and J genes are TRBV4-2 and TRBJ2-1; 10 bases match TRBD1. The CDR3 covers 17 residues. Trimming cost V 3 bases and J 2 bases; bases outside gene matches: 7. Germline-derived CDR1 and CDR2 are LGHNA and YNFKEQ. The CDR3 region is CASSQAGTGVTYNEQFF. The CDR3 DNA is TGTGCCAGCAGCCAGGCCGGGACAGGGGTTACCTACAATGAGCAGTTCTTC.

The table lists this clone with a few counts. CDR3 region: CASSLGTTYEQYF. The CDR3 DNA is TGTGCCAGCAGCTTAGGGACCACCTACGAGCAGTACTTC. The genes are TRBV7-3 and TRBJ2-7; D could derive from TRBD1 or TRBD2 (5 bases each). The CDR3 is 13 amino acids. Deletions cut 2 bases from V and 2 bases from J, with 7 bases between. CDR1 and CDR2 from the germline V gene are SGHTA and FQGTGA.

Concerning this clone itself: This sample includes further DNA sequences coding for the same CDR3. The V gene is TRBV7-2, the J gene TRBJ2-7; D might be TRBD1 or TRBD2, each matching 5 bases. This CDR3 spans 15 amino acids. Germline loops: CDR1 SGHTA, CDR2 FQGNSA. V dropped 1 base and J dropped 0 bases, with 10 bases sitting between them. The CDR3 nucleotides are TGTGCCAGCAGCTTAGGAGGGACGGCCTCCTACGAGCAGTACTTC. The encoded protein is CASSLGGTASYEQYF. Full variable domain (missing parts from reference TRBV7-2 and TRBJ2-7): GAGVSQSPSNKVTEKGKDVELRCDPISGHTALYWYRQSLGQGLEFLIYFQGNSAPDKSGLPSDRFSAERTGGSVSTLTIQRTQQEDSAVYLCASSLGGTASYEQYFGPGTRLTVT.

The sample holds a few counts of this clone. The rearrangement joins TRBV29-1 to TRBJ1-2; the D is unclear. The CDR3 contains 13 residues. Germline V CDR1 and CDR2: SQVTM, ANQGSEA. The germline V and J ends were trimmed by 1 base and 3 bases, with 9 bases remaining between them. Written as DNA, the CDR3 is TGCAGCGTTGAAGTAAGGCCTTACTATGGCTACACCTTC. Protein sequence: CSVEVRPYYGYTF.

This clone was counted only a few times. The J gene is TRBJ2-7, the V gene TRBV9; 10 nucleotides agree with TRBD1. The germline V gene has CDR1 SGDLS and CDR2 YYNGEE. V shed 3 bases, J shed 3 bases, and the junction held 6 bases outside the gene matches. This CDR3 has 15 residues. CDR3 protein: CASSAGTGVFYEQYF. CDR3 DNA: TGTGCCAGCAGCGCAGGGACAGGGGTCTTCTACGAGCAGTACTTC.

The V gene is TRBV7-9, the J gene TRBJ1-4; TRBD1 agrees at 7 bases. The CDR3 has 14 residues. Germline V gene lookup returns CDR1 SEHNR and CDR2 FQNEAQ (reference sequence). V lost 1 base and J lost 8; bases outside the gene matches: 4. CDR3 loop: CASSLGTGPEKLFF. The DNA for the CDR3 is TGTGCCAGCAGCTTAGGGACAGGCCCCGAAAAACTGTTTTTT.

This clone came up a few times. The CDR3 sequence is CAWSVRARLQFF. The CDR3 coding sequence is TGTGCCTGGAGTGTACGCGCGCGACTACAGTTCTTC. The V call is TRBV30, the J call TRBJ2-1; possible D gene TRBD2, 5 bases. The germline V gene has CDR1 GTSNPN and CDR2 SVGIG (reference sequence). This CDR3 has 12 residues. V was pared by 0 bases and J by 13 bases, with 13 bases between.

The CDR3: CASSQVKGDEQYF. In nucleotides, the CDR3 is TGCGCCAGCAGCCAAGTGAAGGGGGACGAGCAGTACTTC. The rearrangement uses TRBV4-3 and TRBJ2-7, with D maybe TRBD1 (6 bases). V shed 1 base and J shed 5 bases, with 9 bases lying between them. The CDR3 contains 13 residues. Germline lookup yields CDR1 LGHNA and CDR2 YSLEER.

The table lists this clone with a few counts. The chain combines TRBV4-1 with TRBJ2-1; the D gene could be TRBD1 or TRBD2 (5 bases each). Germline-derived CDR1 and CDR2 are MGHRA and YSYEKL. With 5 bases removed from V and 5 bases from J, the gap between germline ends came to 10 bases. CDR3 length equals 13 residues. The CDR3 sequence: CASSFRGDNEQFF. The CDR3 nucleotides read TGCGCCAGCAGCTTTCGAGGGGACAATGAGCAGTTCTTC.

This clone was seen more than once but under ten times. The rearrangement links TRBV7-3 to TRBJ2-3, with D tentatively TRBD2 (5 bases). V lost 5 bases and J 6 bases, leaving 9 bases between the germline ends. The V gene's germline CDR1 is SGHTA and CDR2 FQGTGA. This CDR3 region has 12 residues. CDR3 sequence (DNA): TGTGCCAGCAGCCCAACGGGGGATACGCAGTATTTT. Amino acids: CASSPTGDTQYF.

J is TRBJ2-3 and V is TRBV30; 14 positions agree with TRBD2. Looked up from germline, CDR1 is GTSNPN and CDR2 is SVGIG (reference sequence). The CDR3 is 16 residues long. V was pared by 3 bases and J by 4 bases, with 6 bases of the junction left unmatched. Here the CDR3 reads CAWSEGLAGEADTQYF. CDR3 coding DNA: TGTGCCTGGAGCGAGGGACTAGCGGGAGAGGCAGATACGCAGTATTTT.

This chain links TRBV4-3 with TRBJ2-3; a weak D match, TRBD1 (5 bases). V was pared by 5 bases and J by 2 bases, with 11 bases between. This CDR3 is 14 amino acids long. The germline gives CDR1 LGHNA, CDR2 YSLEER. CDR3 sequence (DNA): TGCGCCAGCAGCTCCAGGGTTTTCACAGATACGCAGTATTTT. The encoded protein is CASSSRVFTDTQYF.

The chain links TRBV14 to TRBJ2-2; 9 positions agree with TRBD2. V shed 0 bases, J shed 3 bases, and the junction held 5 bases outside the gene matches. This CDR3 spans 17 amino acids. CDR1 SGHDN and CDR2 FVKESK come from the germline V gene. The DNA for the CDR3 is TGTGCCAGCAGCCAAGATCTAACTAGCGGGTACACCGGGGAGCTGTTTTTT. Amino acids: CASSQDLTSGYTGELFF.

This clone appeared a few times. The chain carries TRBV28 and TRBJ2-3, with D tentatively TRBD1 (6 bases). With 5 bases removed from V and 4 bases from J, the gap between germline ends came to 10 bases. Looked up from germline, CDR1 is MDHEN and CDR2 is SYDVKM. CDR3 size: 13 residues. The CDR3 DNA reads TGTGCCAGCAGTATACAGGGACCAGATACGCAGTATTTT. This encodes CASSIQGPDTQYF.

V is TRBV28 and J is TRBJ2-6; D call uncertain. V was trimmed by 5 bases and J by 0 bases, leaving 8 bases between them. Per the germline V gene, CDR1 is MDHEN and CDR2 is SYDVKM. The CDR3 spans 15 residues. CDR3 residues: CASSPHSSGANVLTF. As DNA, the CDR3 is TGTGCCAGCAGTCCTCACAGCTCTGGGGCCAACGTCCTGACTTTC. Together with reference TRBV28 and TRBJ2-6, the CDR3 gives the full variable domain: DVKVTQSSRYLVKRTGEKVFLECVQDMDHENMFWYRQDPGLGLRLIYFSYDVKMKEKGDIPEGYSVSREKKERFSLILESASTNQTSMYLCASSPHSSGANVLTFGAGSRLTVL.

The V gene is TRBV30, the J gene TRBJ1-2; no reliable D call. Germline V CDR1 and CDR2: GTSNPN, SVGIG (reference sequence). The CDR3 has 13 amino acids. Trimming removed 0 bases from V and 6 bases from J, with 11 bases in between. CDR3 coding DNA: TGTGCCTGGAGTGTAGTCGGGTGGAATGGCTACACCTTC. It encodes CAWSVVGWNGYTF.

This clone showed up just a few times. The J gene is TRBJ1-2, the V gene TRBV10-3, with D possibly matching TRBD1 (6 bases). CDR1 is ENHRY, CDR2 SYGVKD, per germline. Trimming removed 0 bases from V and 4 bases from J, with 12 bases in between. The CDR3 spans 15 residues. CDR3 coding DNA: TGTGCCATCAGTGAGTCGGCCCTACAGGGCTATGGCTACACCTTC. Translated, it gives CAISESALQGYGYTF.

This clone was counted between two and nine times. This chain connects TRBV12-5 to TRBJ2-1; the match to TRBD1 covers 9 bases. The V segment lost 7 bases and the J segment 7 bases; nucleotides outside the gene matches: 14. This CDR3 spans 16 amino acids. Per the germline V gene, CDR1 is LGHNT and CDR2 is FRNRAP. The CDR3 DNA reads TGTGCTAGTGCCCCTTCTCCGGGACAGGGAAGTAATGAGCAGTTCTTC. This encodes CASAPSPGQGSNEQFF.

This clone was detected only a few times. CDR3 coding DNA: TGCGCCAGCAGCTTCCCAGCGGGAGACACAGATACGCAGTATTTT. Protein sequence: CASSFPAGDTDTQYF. The V and J genes are TRBV5-1 and TRBJ2-3; TRBD2 matches at 8 bases. CDR1 and CDR2 (germline): SGHRS, YFSETQ. This CDR3 is built from 15 residues. After removal of 2 bases from V and 2 bases from J, the junction contained 4 bases not matched to a gene.

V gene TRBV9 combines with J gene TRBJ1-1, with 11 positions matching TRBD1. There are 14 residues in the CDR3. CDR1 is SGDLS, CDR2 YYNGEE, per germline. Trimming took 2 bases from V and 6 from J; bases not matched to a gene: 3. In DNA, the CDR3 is TGTGCCAGCAGCGTCCGGACAGGGGGCGCTGAAGCTTTCTTT. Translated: CASSVRTGGAEAFF.

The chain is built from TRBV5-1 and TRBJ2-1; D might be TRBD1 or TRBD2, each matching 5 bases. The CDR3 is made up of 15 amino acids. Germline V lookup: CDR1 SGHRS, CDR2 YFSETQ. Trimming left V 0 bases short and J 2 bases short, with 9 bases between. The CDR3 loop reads CASSLEGTTYNEQFF. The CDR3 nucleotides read TGCGCCAGCAGCTTGGAGGGGACCACCTACAATGAGCAGTTCTTC.